This T cell receptor beta chain was observed in a study of CD8 T cells in Susac syndrome (dated by TCRdb to about 2019). About the investigation overall: Whether CD8+ T cell activation and differentiation in Susac syndrome was antigen driven was tested using repertoire sequencing.

CDR1 and CDR2, looked up from the germline V gene, are SGHRS and YFSETQ. V was cut back by 4 bases and J by 7 bases, leaving a gap of 14 bases between them. The CDR3 spans 14 residues, from the cysteine through the phenylalanine. Only CDR3 DNA remains: 42 bases, in frame from the first base. Peripheral blood CD8+ and CD4+ T cells from healthy donors, Susac syndrome patients and multiple sclerosis patients were profiled by high-throughput TCR beta sequencing. Healthy donors were age- and sex-matched controls. CD8+ TEMRA cells were enriched by FACS, while bulk CD8+ and CD4+ T cells were purified by magnetic negative isolation. Blood was drawn into EDTA tubes, processed within 24 hours, and PBMCs were isolated by density gradient centrifugation. PBMCs destined for TCR sequencing were cryopreserved in liquid nitrogen and later thawed in a 37 °C water bath. Purity of sorted or isolated CD4+, CD8+ and CD8+ TEMRA cells was at least 90%.

Here is what the overall study found, with its caveats: The study acknowledged that relatively few individuals were included in the TCR sequencing and HLA analysis.

In its sample, this clonotype was seen once. Its specific antigen is unknown. One base away there is no much larger clone; base qualities are not given. One read alone lends weak support. RNA was extracted using the RNeasy kit, and roughly 0.5 to 1 ug of the RNA was reverse transcribed with random hexamers. The immunoSEQ multiplex PCR assay, which covers 54 Vbeta and 13 Jbeta segments, was used to amplify TCR beta CDR3 regions. Bias from PCR amplification was corrected by using a synthetic template baseline for primer optimization and for computational correction. The authors processed their data as follows. Reads were assigned to V, D and J genes according to IMGT and analyzed in immunoSEQ Analyzer, with only productive sequences retained. To calculate clonality, Shannon entropy was normalized by log2 of the number of productive unique sequences and then subtracted from one. Public and private clones were assessed among the 100 most prevalent clones of each patient and control. A clone was defined as Susac-specific if it was absent from the healthy and MS cohorts, from 950 to 1,300 published viral clones and from other ImmuneACCESS disease sequences. Using fastp at Q25 and MiXCR, TCRdb reprocessed the public reads and kept productive beta chains. Each entry is one CDR3 protein sequence, shown with its most common DNA and genes. None of the V and J calls come from the authors' own analysis; TCRdb made them. The sample profile shows 150,000 to 200,000 distinct CDR3 sequences; just over 90% of them were found once. Clones ranked in the top ten supply over 0.11% of the sample.

This TCR was sampled from a human donor in good health. The specimen sequenced was CD4+ T cells from PBMCs. The chain is made from TRBV5-1 and TRBJ1-4; the D gene is perhaps TRBD1, on 5 matching bases. The nucleotide sequence is given as TGCGCCAGCAGCCTCTCACGGGGGGGTGAAAAACTGTTTTTT. Its amino acids are CASSLSRGGEKLFF.